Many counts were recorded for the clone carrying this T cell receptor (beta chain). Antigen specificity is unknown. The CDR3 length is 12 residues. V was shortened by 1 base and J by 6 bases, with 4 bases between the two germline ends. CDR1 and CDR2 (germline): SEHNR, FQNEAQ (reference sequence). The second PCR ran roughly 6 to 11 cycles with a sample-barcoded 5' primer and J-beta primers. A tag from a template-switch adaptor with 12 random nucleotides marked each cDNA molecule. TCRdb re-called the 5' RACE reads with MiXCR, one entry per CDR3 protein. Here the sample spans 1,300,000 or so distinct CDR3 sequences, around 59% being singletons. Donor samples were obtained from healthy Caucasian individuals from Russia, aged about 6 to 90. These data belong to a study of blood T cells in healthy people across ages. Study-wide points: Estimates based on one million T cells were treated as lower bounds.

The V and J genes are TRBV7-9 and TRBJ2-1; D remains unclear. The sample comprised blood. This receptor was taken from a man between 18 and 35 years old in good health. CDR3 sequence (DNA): TGTGCCAGCAGCTTAGGGTCCAATGAGCAGTTCTTC. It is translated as CASSLGSNEQFF.